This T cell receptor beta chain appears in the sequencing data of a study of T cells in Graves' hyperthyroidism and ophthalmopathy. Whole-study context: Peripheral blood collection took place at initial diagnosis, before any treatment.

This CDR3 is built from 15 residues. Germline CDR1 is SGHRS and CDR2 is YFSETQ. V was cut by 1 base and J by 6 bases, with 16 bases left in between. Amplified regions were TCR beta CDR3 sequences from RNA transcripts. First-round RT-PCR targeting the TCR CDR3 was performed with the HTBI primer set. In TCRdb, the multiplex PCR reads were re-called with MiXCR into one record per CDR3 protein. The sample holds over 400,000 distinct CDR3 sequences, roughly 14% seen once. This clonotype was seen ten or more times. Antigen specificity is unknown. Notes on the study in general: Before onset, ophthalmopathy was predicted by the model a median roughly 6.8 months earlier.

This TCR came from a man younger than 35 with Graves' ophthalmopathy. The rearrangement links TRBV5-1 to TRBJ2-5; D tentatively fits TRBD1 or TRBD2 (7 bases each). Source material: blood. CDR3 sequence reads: CASSLTTGEGKTQYF. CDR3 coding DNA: TGCGCCAGCAGCTTGACCACAGGGGAGGGGAAGACCCAGTACTTC.